Following are 14 T cell receptor beta chains from one sample sequenced in a study of blood T cells in healthy people across ages. A second roughly 6 to 12 cycle PCR used barcoded and J-beta primers. TCRdb reprocessed the 5' RACE reads with MiXCR, giving one entry per CDR3 protein. Of about 640,000 distinct CDR3 sequences in the sample, 45% to 65% were seen once. Sequencing used blood. These receptors were taken from a man aged 60-69 years in good health.

CDR3 in DNA: TGCAGCGTTGTAACAGGGGTCGGCTACGAGCAGTACTTC. This codes for CSVVTGVGYEQYF. The V gene is TRBV29-1, the J gene TRBJ2-7; 7 bases are shared with TRBD1. Trimming cost V 4 bases and J 3 bases; bases outside gene matches: 6. The CDR3 covers 13 residues. Per the germline V gene, CDR1 is SQVTM and CDR2 is ANQGSEA.

This chain joins TRBV20-1 and TRBJ2-1, with TRBD2 matching over 15 bases. Per the germline V gene, CDR1 is DFQATT and CDR2 is SNEGSKA (reference sequence). V gave up 3 bases and J gave up 7 bases; unmatched junction bases: 16. The CDR3 sequence is 19 residues long. Written as DNA, the CDR3 is TGCAGTGCTAGCCCCTGGGGACTAGCGGGGGGTCTTTACAGAAATGAGCAGTTCTTC. It is translated as CSASPWGLAGGLYRNEQFF.

This chain joins TRBV2 and TRBJ2-4; D is unclear. V was clipped by 6 bases and J by 0 bases, with 12 bases between them. Per the germline V gene, CDR1 is SNHLY and CDR2 is FYNNEI. The CDR3 extends over 15 amino acids. CDR3 amino acids: CASRSSSLAKNIQYF. The CDR3 DNA reads TGTGCCAGCAGGTCCAGCTCCTTAGCCAAAAACATTCAGTACTTC.

This clonotype appeared a few times. Here the CDR3 reads CSASPWEGTQYF. The CDR3, as DNA: TGCAGTGCTAGTCCGTGGGAGGGGACCCAGTACTTC. The V gene is TRBV20-1, the J gene TRBJ2-7; 7 bases agree with TRBD2. The DNA end is more similar to TRBJ2-5, so the J call may be wrong. The CDR3 contains 12 residues. Germline CDR1 reads DFQATT; CDR2 reads SNEGSKA (reference sequence).

The chain joins TRBV9 to TRBJ1-2; D unresolved. V was clipped by 0 bases and J by 0 bases, with 6 bases between them. The CDR3 runs 14 residues. Per the germline V gene, CDR1 is SGDLS and CDR2 is YYNGEE. The CDR3 sequence: CASSVEATNYGYTF. CDR3 sequence (DNA): TGTGCCAGCAGCGTAGAGGCCACTAACTATGGCTACACCTTC.

V usage is TRBV29-1 and J usage is TRBJ2-7, with 8 bases matching TRBD1. The germline gives CDR1 SQVTM, CDR2 ANQGSEA. This CDR3 region has 13 residues. V shed 5 bases, J shed 5 bases, and the junction held 8 bases outside the gene matches. Here the CDR3 DNA reads TGCAGCGTTCGCCGGGGACAGGTCAACGAGCAGTACTTC. It yields the protein CSVRRGQVNEQYF.

In its sample, this clonotype was seen a few times. The genes are TRBV9 and TRBJ2-7; 8 bases align to TRBD2. This CDR3 region has 14 residues. V lost 4 bases, J lost 2 bases, and 5 bases stayed unmatched. CDR1 SGDLS and CDR2 YYNGEE come from the germline V gene. DNA for the CDR3: TGTGCCAGCAGCCCCCGGGGGGGAACCTACGAGCAGTACTTC. Translating it yields CASSPRGGTYEQYF.

The rearrangement links TRBV29-1 to TRBJ2-1, with D unclear. The germline V gene encodes CDR1 SQVTM and CDR2 ANQGSEA. The length of the CDR3 is 11 residues. V shed 6 bases and J shed 5 bases, with 8 bases lying between them. This chain's CDR3 is CSVVWDNEQFF. The CDR3 region has the DNA TGCAGCGTAGTCTGGGACAATGAGCAGTTCTTC.

This chain uses TRBV15 with TRBJ2-3; 7 positions match TRBD1. Germline V gene sequence: CDR1 LNHNV, CDR2 YYDKDF (reference sequence). After removal of 5 bases from V and 1 base from J, the junction contained 6 bases not matched to a gene. The CDR3 extends over 15 amino acids. The CDR3 is CATSARQGRTDTQYF. As DNA, the CDR3 is TGTGCCACCAGCGCTAGACAGGGACGCACAGATACGCAGTATTTT.

This clonotype has ten or more counts. This chain connects TRBV5-1 to TRBJ2-6; D gene ambiguous. Per germline, CDR1 SGHRS and CDR2 YFSETQ. The CDR3 runs to 15 residues. Trimming pared 0 bases from V and 3 bases from J, leaving 7 bases between. As DNA, the CDR3 is TGCGCCAGCAGCTTGGAGGCGCATGGGGCCAACGTCCTGACTTTC. Its protein is CASSLEAHGANVLTF.

Here the CDR3 DNA reads TGCAGTGCTAGAGACGGGGGCCGGAGAGATACGCAGTATTTT. It encodes CSARDGGRRDTQYF. The chain recombines TRBV20-1 with TRBJ2-3, with D perhaps being TRBD1 or TRBD2 (6 bases each). The CDR3 runs 14 residues. V lost 0 bases and J lost 5, with 12 bases in between. Germline CDR1 reads DFQATT; CDR2 reads SNEGSKA (reference sequence).

A note on this clonotype: Sequence at one end of the junction differs from germline and may be a read error. V gene TRBV19 combines with J gene TRBJ1-2; D is undetermined. The CDR3 contains 12 residues. CDR1 LNHDA and CDR2 SQIVND come from the germline V gene (reference sequence). CDR3 bases: TGTGCCGGATCCCGGGGTCCATATGACTACACCTTC. Amino acid sequence: CAGSRGPYDYTF.

The CDR3 DNA follows: TGTGCCATCACCCGGGACAGGGGGGACTATGGCTACACCTTC. It specifies CAITRDRGDYGYTF. The J gene is TRBJ1-2, the V gene TRBV2; TRBD1 matches 11 bases. The CDR3 is 14 residues long. V was clipped by 10 bases and J by 3 bases; unmatched bases: 7. Germline V lookup: CDR1 SNHLY, CDR2 FYNNEI.

The V and J genes are TRBV5-1 and TRBJ1-2; weak D call: TRBD1 (5 bases). Trimming pared 0 bases from V and 7 bases from J, leaving 16 bases between. Germline CDR1 is SGHRS and CDR2 is YFSETQ. CDR3 length: 15 residues. Written as DNA, the CDR3 is TGCGCCAGCAGCTTGGACGGCAGGGAGGTACGTGGCTACACCTTC. It codes for CASSLDGREVRGYTF.